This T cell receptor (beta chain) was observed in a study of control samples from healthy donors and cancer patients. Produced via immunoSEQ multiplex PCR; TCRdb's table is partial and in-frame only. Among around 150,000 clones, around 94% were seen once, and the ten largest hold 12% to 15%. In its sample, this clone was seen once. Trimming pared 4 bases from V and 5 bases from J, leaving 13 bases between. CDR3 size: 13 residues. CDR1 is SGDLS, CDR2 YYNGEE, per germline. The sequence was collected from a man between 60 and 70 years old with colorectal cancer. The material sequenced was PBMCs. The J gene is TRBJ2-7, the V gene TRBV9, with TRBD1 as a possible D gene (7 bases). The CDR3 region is CASSPRGAHEQYF. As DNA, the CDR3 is TGTGCCAGCAGCCCCAGGGGGGCCCACGAGCAGTACTTC.